The next 27 T cell receptor beta chains were all read from a single sample in a study of vaccination and CD4 T cells after COVID-19. Treatment defined: approximately 9-day PBMC culture with coronavirus spike peptide pools or control peptides (ViraFEST assay). Researchers collected the unexposed donor's CD4+ T cells before the COVID-19 pandemic (2011-2018). Cultured CD4+ T cell DNA underwent sequencing with the Oncomine TCR Beta short-read assay. Cultures of CD4+ T cells served as the source for extracting genomic DNA. A single record per CDR3 protein comes from TCRdb applying MiXCR to the PCR reads. The table includes approximately 9,500 distinct CDR3 sequences, around 30% detected once. Their antigens remain unidentified. The sample was CD4+ T cells from blood, cultured in vitro. These receptors were collected from a human donor in good health.

The chain has TRBV19 and TRBJ1-1, with TRBD1 as a possible D gene (5 bases). V was trimmed by 5 bases and J by 7 bases, leaving 11 bases between them. This CDR3 comprises 12 residues. CDR1 and CDR2 from the germline V gene are LNHDA and SQIVND (reference sequence). CDR3 amino acids: CASSLQGSEAFF. In nucleotides, the CDR3 is TGTGCCAGTAGTCTCCAGGGAAGTGAAGCTTTCTTT.

The chain uses TRBV12-3 or TRBV12-4 and TRBJ1-5; tentative D call: TRBD1 (6 bases). V was shortened by 5 bases and J by 16 bases, with 27 bases between the two germline ends. The CDR3 contains 15 residues. In DNA form, the CDR3 reads TGTGCCAGCAGTCCAGGGGACTCTGGCCGCCCTCTTCTACATTTT. Its protein product is CASSPGDSGRPLLHF.

This CDR3 is CASSLSTGNTASSYNSPLHF. The CDR3 coding sequence is TGTGCCAGCAGCTTAAGCACCGGGAACACAGCGAGCTCCTATAATTCACCCCTCCACTTT. This chain connects TRBV7-2 to TRBJ1-6; D gene ambiguous. V shed 2 bases and J shed 0 bases, with 20 bases lying between them. The CDR3 loop spans 20 amino acids. CDR1 and CDR2 from the germline V gene are SGHTA and FQGNSA.

The chain employs TRBV19 and TRBJ1-2; the match to TRBD1 covers 9 bases. This CDR3 is 13 amino acids long. Germline V CDR1 and CDR2: LNHDA, SQIVND (reference sequence). V lost 6 bases and J lost 4; bases outside the gene matches: 3. CDR3: CASSPDRGYGYTF. The CDR3 coding sequence is TGTGCCAGTAGCCCGGACAGGGGCTATGGCTACACCTTC.

This clonotype was found a few times. The genes are TRBV27 and TRBJ1-1, with TRBD1 identical over 10 bases. The CDR3 consists of 14 residues. J was trimmed by 2 bases and V by 6 bases; bases with no gene match: 3. Germline CDR1 MNHEY, CDR2 SMNVEV (reference sequence). The CDR3: CASRRQGANTEAFF. The CDR3 bases are TGTGCCAGCAGGCGACAGGGGGCTAACACTGAAGCTTTCTTT.

The rearrangement links TRBV11-2 to TRBJ2-7, with 7 bases matching TRBD2. V shed 2 bases, J shed 4 bases, and the junction held 11 bases outside the gene matches. The CDR3 covers 16 residues. From germline, CDR1 is SGHAT and CDR2 FQNNGV. CDR3 DNA sequence: TGTGCCAGCAGCTTACGTGGGAGGGACCCAATTTACGAGCAGTACTTC. Translation gives CASSLRGRDPIYEQYF.

CDR3 sequence: CASSPTFGTEAFF. CDR3 DNA: TGCGCCAGCAGCCCGACTTTTGGCACTGAAGCTTTCTTT. The chain links TRBV4-3 to TRBJ1-1; no reliable D call. The CDR3 is made up of 13 amino acids. Germline V gives CDR1 LGHNA, CDR2 YSLEER. Between the trimmed V and J ends, which lost 4 bases and 4 bases, there was a span of 10 bases.

The chain links TRBV4-3 to TRBJ1-2; no firm D call. The CDR3 runs to 13 residues. The V end lost 3 bases, the J end lost 4 bases, and 9 bases lay between the germline ends. Germline CDR1 and CDR2: LGHNA and YSLEER. The CDR3 protein is CASSQGFSYGYTF. CDR3 sequence (DNA): TGCGCCAGCAGCCAGGGTTTCTCCTATGGCTACACCTTC.

The chain has TRBV6-5 and TRBJ1-2; D gene unclear. CDR1 MNHEY and CDR2 SVGAGI come from the germline V gene. The CDR3 runs to 14 residues. V gave up 2 bases and J gave up 0 bases, with 7 bases separating them. CDR3 DNA sequence: TGTGCCAGCAGTTACCGGCCGACTAACTATGGCTACACCTTC. It encodes CASSYRPTNYGYTF.

The gene calls are TRBV20-1 and TRBJ1-1; weak D call: TRBD1 (5 bases). Trimming stripped 7 bases from V and 8 bases from J, with 14 bases between. This CDR3 region has 11 residues. Germline V gene sequence: CDR1 DFQATT, CDR2 SNEGSKA (reference sequence). The CDR3 DNA reads TGCAGTGGCTCCCAAGGGGCAGAAGCTTTCTTT. Its translation: CSGSQGAEAFF.

This clonotype has just one count. V and J are TRBV2 and TRBJ2-4; a weak D match, TRBD2 (5 bases). The ends were cut back, 8 bases at V and 6 bases at J, with 5 bases in the middle. CDR1 and CDR2 (germline): SNHLY, FYNNEI. The CDR3 totals 10 residues. The CDR3 DNA reads TGTGCCAGCGGAGGAAACATTCAGTACTTC. Its protein is CASGGNIQYF.

The V and J genes are TRBV6-1 and TRBJ2-3; D not resolved. This CDR3 spans 11 amino acids. The germline V and J ends were trimmed by 6 bases and 4 bases, with 5 bases remaining between them. Germline CDR1 reads MNHNS; CDR2 reads SASEGT. As DNA, the CDR3 is TGTGCCAGCAGGCTAGCAGATACGCAGTATTTT. Protein product: CASRLADTQYF.

V usage is TRBV20-1 and J usage is TRBJ2-2; D perhaps matches TRBD2 (6 bases). The length of the CDR3 is 14 residues. CDR1 DFQATT and CDR2 SNEGSKA come from the germline V gene (reference sequence). Deletions cut 6 bases from V and 0 bases from J, with 11 bases between. In DNA form, the CDR3 reads TGCAGTGCCCCGGGCGGGGCGAACACCGGGGAGCTGTTTTTT. Protein: CSAPGGANTGELFF.

This clonotype showed up just a few times. The rearrangement joins TRBV20-1 to TRBJ1-5, with D perhaps TRBD1 (5 bases). Germline CDR1 is DFQATT and CDR2 is SNEGSKA (reference sequence). This CDR3 is built from 12 residues. V dropped 2 bases and J dropped 7 bases, with 9 bases sitting between them. CDR3 residues: CSARQGGQPQHF. CDR3 coding DNA: TGCAGTGCTAGACAGGGAGGCCAGCCCCAGCATTTT.

This clonotype occurred a few times. The chain links TRBV21-1 to TRBJ1-3; the DNA was not used to check the table's D call, TRBD1. TRBV21-1 is described as a pseudogene. The CDR3 is 16 amino acids. The CDR3 DNA reads TGTGCCAGCAGCAAAGGGCGCAGGGGGTCTGGAAACACCATATATTTT. It codes for CASSKGRRGSGNTIYF.

This clonotype was detected once. The V call is TRBV11-3, the J call TRBJ2-2; D unresolved. The CDR3 extends over 15 amino acids. Between the trimmed V and J ends, which lost 8 bases and 6 bases, there was a span of 19 bases. CDR1 SGHNT and CDR2 YENEEA come from the germline V gene. The CDR3 nucleotides read TGTGCCAGCCGATCCTCCTCCGGGTGGGCCGGGGAGCTGTTTTTT. Its protein product is CASRSSSGWAGELFF.

This clonotype was seen only a few times. This chain connects TRBV18 to TRBJ1-5; D uncertain. Germline loops: CDR1 KGHSH, CDR2 LQKENI. V lost 4 bases, J lost 0 bases, and 13 bases lay in between. The CDR3 runs to 16 residues. The CDR3: CASSQNLDGSNQPQHF. As DNA, the CDR3 is TGTGCCAGCTCACAGAACTTAGACGGTAGCAATCAGCCCCAGCATTTT.

The chain carries TRBV30 and TRBJ2-5, with a possible D match to TRBD2 (7 bases). V shed 2 bases and J shed 1 base, with 11 bases lying between them. The CDR3 sequence is 14 residues long. CDR1 is GTSNPN, CDR2 SVGIG, per germline (reference sequence). The CDR3 bases are TGTGCCTGGAGTAGGAGGGGGGGCCAAGAGACCCAGTACTTC. Translation gives CAWSRRGGQETQYF.

In this sample, this clonotype turned up a few times. The rearrangement uses TRBV20-1 and TRBJ2-5; 16 bases line up with TRBD2. V trimming: 6 bases; J trimming: 3 bases; junction bases outside the gene matches: 4. Germline V gene lookup returns CDR1 DFQATT and CDR2 SNEGSKA (reference sequence). The CDR3 sequence is 15 residues long. CDR3: CSALGLAGGEETQYF. CDR3 nucleotide sequence: TGCAGTGCCCTGGGACTAGCGGGAGGGGAAGAGACCCAGTACTTC.

The chain combines TRBV6-7 with TRBJ2-1; weak D call: TRBD1 (7 bases). TRBV6-7 is an ORF, and what it does is uncertain. The germline V and J ends were trimmed by 9 bases and 6 bases, with 21 bases remaining between them. The length of the CDR3 is 15 residues. CDR3 loop: CASLARRGLPNEQFF. The CDR3 DNA is TGTGCCAGTCTAGCGAGAAGGGGGCTCCCCAATGAGCAGTTCTTC.

The chain uses TRBV6-1 and TRBJ2-2, with unresolved D. The V gene's germline CDR1 is MNHNS and CDR2 SASEGT. The CDR3 is made up of 13 amino acids. The V and J ends lost 6 bases and 0 bases respectively, with 5 bases between them. The CDR3 nucleotides are TGTGCCAGCAGCGCTTCGAACACCGGGGAGCTGTTTTTT. Protein: CASSASNTGELFF.

This clonotype has only one observation. The chain recombines TRBV28 with TRBJ2-1; unclear D gene. The V end was cut by 6 bases, the J end by 0 bases, with 9 bases between. This CDR3 spans 14 amino acids. The germline CDR1 and CDR2 sequences are MDHEN and SYDVKM. The CDR3 DNA reads TGTGCCAGCAGGCTGGCCTCCTCCTACAATGAGCAGTTCTTC. Residues: CASRLASSYNEQFF.

The V gene is TRBV28, the J gene TRBJ2-7; 9 bases line up with TRBD1. The trim removed 6 bases at V and 6 bases at J, leaving 9 bases unmatched. This CDR3 has 14 amino acids. The germline V gene encodes CDR1 MDHEN and CDR2 SYDVKM. The CDR3 loop reads CASRIPGQGSEQYF. For the CDR3, the DNA is TGTGCCAGCAGAATTCCAGGACAGGGGTCCGAGCAGTACTTC. Supplemented by reference TRBV28 and TRBJ2-7, the full variable domain reads DVKVTQSSRYLVKRTGEKVFLECVQDMDHENMFWYRQDPGLGLRLIYFSYDVKMKEKGDIPEGYSVSREKKERFSLILESASTNQTSMYLCASRIPGQGSEQYFGPGTRLTVT.

This clonotype has just a few counts. This chain's CDR3 is CSARSSTGRYEQYF. The CDR3 coding sequence is TGCAGTGCTAGAAGTAGTACAGGTCGGTACGAGCAGTACTTC. The rearrangement uses TRBV20-1 and TRBJ2-7; D possibly corresponds to TRBD1 (5 bases). This CDR3 comprises 14 residues. Germline values: CDR1 DFQATT, CDR2 SNEGSKA (reference sequence). The V end lost 2 bases, the J end lost 4 bases, and 15 bases lay between the germline ends.

Regarding this clonotype: The conserved closing phenylalanine or tryptophan is absent in this CDR3, likely reflecting a read error. The rearrangement joins TRBV6-1 to TRBJ2-1; 13 nucleotides line up with TRBD2. Germline V gene sequence: CDR1 MNHNS, CDR2 SASEGT. Germline trimming cut 7 bases from V and 9 bases from J; bases unmatched to any gene: 3. The length of the CDR3 is 13 residues. Here the CDR3 reads CASTTSGRGEQFS. In nucleotides, the CDR3 is TGTGCCAGCACCACTAGCGGGAGGGGTGAGCAGTTCTCC.

This clonotype has just a few counts. The genes are TRBV7-2 and TRBJ1-2, with 7 positions matching TRBD1. This CDR3 has 14 residues. CDR1 and CDR2 (germline): SGHTA, FQGNSA. Germline trimming cut 5 bases from V and 7 bases from J; bases unmatched to any gene: 10. The CDR3 spells CASSQTGNFAGYTF. CDR3 nucleotides: TGTGCCAGCAGCCAGACAGGGAATTTCGCTGGCTACACCTTC. Drawing the rest from reference TRBV7-2 and TRBJ1-2, the complete variable domain is GAGVSQSPSNKVTEKGKDVELRCDPISGHTALYWYRQSLGQGLEFLIYFQGNSAPDKSGLPSDRFSAERTGGSVSTLTIQRTQQEDSAVYLCASSQTGNFAGYTFGSGTRLTVV.

The CDR3 here is CATRGEPGEHYEQYF. As DNA, the CDR3 is TGTGCCACTCGTGGGGAGCCGGGGGAACATTACGAGCAGTACTTC. V and J are TRBV10-3 and TRBJ2-7; D perhaps matches TRBD2 (6 bases). Trimming cost V 10 bases and J 4 bases, with 23 bases left between them. Germline V gives CDR1 ENHRY, CDR2 SYGVKD. The CDR3 runs 15 residues.